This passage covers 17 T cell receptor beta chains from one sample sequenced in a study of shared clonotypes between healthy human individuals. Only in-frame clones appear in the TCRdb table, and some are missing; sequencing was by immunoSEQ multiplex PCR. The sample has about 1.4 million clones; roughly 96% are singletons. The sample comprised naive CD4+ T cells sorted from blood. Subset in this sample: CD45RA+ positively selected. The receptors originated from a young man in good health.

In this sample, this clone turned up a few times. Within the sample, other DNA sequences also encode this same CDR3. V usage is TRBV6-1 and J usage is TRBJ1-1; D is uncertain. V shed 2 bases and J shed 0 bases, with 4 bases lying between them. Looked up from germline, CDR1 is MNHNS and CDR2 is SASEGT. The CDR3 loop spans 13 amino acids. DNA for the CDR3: TGTGCCAGCAGTGAACAGTTGAACACTGAAGCTTTCTTT. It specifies CASSEQLNTEAFF.

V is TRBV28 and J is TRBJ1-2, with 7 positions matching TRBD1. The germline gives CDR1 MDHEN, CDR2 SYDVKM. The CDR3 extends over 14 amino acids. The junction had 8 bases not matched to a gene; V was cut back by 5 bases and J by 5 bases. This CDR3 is CASSVGQTLYGYTF. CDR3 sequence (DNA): TGTGCCAGCAGTGTGGGACAGACCCTGTATGGCTACACCTTC.

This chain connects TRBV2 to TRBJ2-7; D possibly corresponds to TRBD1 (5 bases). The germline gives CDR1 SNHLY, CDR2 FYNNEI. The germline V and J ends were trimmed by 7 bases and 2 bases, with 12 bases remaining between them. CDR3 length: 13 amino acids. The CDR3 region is CASTRDSTYEQYF. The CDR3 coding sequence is TGTGCCAGCACGCGTGACAGTACCTACGAGCAGTACTTC. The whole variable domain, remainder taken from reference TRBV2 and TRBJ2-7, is EPEVTQTPSHQVTQMGQEVILRCVPISNHLYFYWYRQILGQKVEFLVSFYNNEISEKSEIFDDQFSVERPDGSNFTLKIRSTKLEDSAMYFCASTRDSTYEQYFGPGTRLTVT.

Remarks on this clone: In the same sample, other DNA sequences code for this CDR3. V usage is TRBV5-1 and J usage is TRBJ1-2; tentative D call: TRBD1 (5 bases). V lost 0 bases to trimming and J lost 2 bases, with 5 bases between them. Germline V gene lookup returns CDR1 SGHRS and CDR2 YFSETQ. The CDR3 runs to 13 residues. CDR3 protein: CASSLEGNYGYTF. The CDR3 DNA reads TGCGCCAGCAGCTTGGAGGGGAACTATGGCTACACCTTC.

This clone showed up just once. The CDR3 region is CASSPSQSQETQYF. CDR3 nucleotides: TGTGCCAGCTCACCAAGCCAGAGCCAAGAGACCCAGTACTTC. V and J are TRBV18 and TRBJ2-5; D not resolved. Germline V gene sequence: CDR1 KGHSH, CDR2 LQKENI. The CDR3 covers 14 residues. Trimming removed 2 bases at V and 1 base at J, with 8 bases between.

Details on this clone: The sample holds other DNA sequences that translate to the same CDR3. The CDR3 region has the DNA TGCAGCGTCCGGACAGGCTCCTACGAGCAGTACTTC. The encoded protein is CSVRTGSYEQYF. The genes are TRBV29-1 and TRBJ2-7, with 7 positions matching TRBD1. The CDR3 has 12 residues. Trimming at V came to 6 bases and at J to 0 bases, leaving 2 bases not matched to a gene. Germline V gives CDR1 SQVTM, CDR2 ANQGSEA.

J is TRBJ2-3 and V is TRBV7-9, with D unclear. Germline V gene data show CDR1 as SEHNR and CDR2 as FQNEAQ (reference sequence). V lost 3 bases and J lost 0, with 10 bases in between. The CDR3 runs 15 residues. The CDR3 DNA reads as TGTGCCAGCAGCTTTGGGCCTCCTAGCACAGATACGCAGTATTTT. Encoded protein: CASSFGPPSTDTQYF. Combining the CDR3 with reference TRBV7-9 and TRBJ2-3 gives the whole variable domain DTGVSQNPRHKITKRGQNVTFRCDPISEHNRLYWYRQTLGQGPEFLTYFQNEAQLEKSRLLSDRFSAERPKGSFSTLEIQRTEQGDSAMYLCASSFGPPSTDTQYFGPGTRLTVL.

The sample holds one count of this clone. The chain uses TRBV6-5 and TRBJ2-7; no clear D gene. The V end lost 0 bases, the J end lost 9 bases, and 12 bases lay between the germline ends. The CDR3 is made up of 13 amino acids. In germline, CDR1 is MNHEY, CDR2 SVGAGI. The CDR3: CASSYSSSTRQYF. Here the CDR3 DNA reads TGTGCCAGCAGTTACTCGAGTTCGACCCGGCAGTACTTC.

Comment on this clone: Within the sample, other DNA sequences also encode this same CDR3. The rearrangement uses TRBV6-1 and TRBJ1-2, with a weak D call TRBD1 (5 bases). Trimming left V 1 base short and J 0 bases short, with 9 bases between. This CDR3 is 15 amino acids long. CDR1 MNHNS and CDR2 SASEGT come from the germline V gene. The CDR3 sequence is CASSEGQGTNYGYTF. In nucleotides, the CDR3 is TGTGCCAGCAGTGAAGGTCAGGGAACTAACTATGGCTACACCTTC.

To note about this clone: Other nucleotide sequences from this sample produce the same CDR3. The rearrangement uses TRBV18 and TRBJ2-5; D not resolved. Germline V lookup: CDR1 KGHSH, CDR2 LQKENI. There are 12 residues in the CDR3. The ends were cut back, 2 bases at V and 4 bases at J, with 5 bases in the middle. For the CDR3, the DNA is TGTGCCAGCTCACCAATTGGAGAGACCCAGTACTTC. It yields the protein CASSPIGETQYF.

CDR3 DNA sequence: TGTGCCAGGACCCACGGCAGGGGGAGGGGTGCTGAAGCTTTCTTT. This sequence encodes CARTHGRGRGAEAFF. The chain recombines TRBV14 with TRBJ1-1, with 7 positions matching TRBD1. This CDR3 has 15 residues. V trimming: 9 bases; J trimming: 6 bases; junction bases outside the gene matches: 16. Germline V gives CDR1 SGHDN, CDR2 FVKESK.

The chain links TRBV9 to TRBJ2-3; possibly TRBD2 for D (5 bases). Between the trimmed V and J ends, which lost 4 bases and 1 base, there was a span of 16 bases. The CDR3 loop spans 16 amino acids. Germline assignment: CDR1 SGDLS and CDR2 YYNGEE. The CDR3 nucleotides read TGTGCCAGCAGCCCGGGAAGTTTCGGGGGCACAGATACGCAGTATTTT. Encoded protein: CASSPGSFGGTDTQYF.

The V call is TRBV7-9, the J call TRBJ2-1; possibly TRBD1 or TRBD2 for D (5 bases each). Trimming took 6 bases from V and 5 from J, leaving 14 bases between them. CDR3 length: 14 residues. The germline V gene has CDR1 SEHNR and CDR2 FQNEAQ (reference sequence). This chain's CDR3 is CASRPWDGNNEQFF. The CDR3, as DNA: TGTGCCAGCAGACCCTGGGACGGAAACAATGAGCAGTTCTTC.

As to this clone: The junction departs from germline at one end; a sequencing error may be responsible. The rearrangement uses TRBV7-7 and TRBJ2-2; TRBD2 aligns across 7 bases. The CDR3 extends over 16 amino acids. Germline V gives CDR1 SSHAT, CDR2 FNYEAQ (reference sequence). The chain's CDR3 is CASSLLAGAPAGELFF. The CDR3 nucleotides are TGTGCTAGCAGCTTATTGGCGGGAGCCCCAGCCGGGGAGCTGTTTTTT.

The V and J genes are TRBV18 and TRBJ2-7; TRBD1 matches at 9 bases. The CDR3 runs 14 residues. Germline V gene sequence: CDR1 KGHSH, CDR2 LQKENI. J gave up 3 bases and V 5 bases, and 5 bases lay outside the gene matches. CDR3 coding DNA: TGTGCCAGCTCAGCGACAGGGGGGCTCTACGAGCAGTACTTC. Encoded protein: CASSATGGLYEQYF.

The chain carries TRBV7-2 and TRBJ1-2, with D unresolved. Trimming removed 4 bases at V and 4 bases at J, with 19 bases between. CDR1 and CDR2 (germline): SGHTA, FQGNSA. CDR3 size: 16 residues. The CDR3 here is CASSSLYKGSSYGYTF. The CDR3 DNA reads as TGTGCCAGCAGCTCCCTCTACAAAGGCAGCTCCTATGGCTACACCTTC.

The CDR3 coding sequence is TGTGCCAGCAGTTTAACAGTGTGGGCCTACGAGCAGTACTTC. Translated, it gives CASSLTVWAYEQYF. The chain recombines TRBV28 with TRBJ2-7, with D unresolved. V was shortened by 2 bases and J by 2 bases, with 10 bases between the two germline ends. Germline loops: CDR1 MDHEN, CDR2 SYDVKM. The CDR3 has 14 residues.